This TCR beta chain was obtained from a study of immune evolution from preneoplasia to lung adenocarcinoma. The study's findings and limits: Clonality was highest in normal lung, lower in later-stage lesions apparently.

Regarding this clone: Antigen: not known.

Germline loops: CDR1 MNHEY, CDR2 SVGAGI. The CDR3 extends over 14 amino acids. The ends were cut back, 5 bases at V and 4 bases at J, with 14 bases in the middle. Two lung cancer pathologists independently confirmed each histologic diagnosis. After pathologic assessment, macro-dissection selected premalignant or tumor cells for extraction. The protocol was immunoSEQ multiplex PCR, while the TCRdb copy is restricted to in-frame clones and leaves out a portion. Of some 9,200 clones in the sample, 70% to 90% are singletons; the top ten hold 5.5% to 7.5%. Sequencing was done on a sample of FFPE minimally invasive lung adenocarcinoma tissue. The genes are TRBV6-5 and TRBJ1-1, with D perhaps TRBD1 (5 bases). This sequence was found in a person between 65 and 79 years old with lung adenocarcinoma. DNA of the CDR3: TGTGCCAGCAGTACCGGGACCGTCGGCACTGAAGCTTTCTTT. This codes for CASSTGTVGTEAFF.